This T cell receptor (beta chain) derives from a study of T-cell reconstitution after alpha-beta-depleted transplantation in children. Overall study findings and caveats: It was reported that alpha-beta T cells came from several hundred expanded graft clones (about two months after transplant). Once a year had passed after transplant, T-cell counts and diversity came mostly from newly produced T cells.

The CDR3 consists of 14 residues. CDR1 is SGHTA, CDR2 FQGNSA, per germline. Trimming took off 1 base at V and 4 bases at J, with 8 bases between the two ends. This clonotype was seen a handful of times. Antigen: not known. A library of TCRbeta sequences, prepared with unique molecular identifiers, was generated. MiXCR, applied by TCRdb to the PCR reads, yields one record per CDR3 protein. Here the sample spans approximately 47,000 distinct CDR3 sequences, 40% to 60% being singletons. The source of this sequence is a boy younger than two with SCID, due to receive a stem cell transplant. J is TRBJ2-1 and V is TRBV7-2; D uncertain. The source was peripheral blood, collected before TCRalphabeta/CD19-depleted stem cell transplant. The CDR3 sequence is CASSLGVKYNEQFF. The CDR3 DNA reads TGTGCCAGCAGCTTAGGGGTCAAGTACAATGAGCAGTTCTTC.